This TCR beta chain appears in the sequencing data of a study of Tregs in tolerant kidney transplant recipients. Germline CDR1 LGHNA, CDR2 YSLEER. Trimming left V 2 bases short and J 5 bases short, with 15 bases between. The CDR3 has 15 residues. Data came from immunoSEQ multiplex PCR; TCRdb stores just in-frame clones and leaves some out. Here the sample spans about 94,000 clones, approximately 93% being singletons. Thawed PBMCs were FACS-sorted into unstimulated CD4+CD25+CD127- regulatory T cells, CD4+CD25- non-regulatory cells, CD4 and CD8 cells. The sample in question was CD4+ T cells from blood, obtained before the transplant. The receptor was derived from a human donor who received a combined kidney and bone marrow transplant. J is TRBJ2-5 and V is TRBV4-3, with D tentatively TRBD1 (6 bases). CDR3 amino acids: CASSQTGFAVETQYF. The CDR3 DNA sequence: TGCGCCAGCAGCCAAACAGGGTTTGCCGTGGAGACCCAGTACTTC.